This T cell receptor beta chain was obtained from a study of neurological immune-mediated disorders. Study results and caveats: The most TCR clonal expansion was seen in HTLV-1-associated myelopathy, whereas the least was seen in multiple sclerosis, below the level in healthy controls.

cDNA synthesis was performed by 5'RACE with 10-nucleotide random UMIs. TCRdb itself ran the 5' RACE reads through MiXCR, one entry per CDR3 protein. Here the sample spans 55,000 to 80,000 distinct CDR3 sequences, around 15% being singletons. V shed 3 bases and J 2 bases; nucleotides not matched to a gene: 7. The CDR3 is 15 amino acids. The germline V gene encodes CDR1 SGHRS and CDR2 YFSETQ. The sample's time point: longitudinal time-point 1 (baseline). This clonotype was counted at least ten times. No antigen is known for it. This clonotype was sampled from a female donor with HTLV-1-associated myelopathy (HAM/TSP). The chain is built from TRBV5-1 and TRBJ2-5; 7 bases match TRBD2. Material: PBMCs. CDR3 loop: CASSSAGVGQETQYF. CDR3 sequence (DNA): TGCGCCAGCAGCTCCGCGGGGGTTGGGCAAGAGACCCAGTACTTC.